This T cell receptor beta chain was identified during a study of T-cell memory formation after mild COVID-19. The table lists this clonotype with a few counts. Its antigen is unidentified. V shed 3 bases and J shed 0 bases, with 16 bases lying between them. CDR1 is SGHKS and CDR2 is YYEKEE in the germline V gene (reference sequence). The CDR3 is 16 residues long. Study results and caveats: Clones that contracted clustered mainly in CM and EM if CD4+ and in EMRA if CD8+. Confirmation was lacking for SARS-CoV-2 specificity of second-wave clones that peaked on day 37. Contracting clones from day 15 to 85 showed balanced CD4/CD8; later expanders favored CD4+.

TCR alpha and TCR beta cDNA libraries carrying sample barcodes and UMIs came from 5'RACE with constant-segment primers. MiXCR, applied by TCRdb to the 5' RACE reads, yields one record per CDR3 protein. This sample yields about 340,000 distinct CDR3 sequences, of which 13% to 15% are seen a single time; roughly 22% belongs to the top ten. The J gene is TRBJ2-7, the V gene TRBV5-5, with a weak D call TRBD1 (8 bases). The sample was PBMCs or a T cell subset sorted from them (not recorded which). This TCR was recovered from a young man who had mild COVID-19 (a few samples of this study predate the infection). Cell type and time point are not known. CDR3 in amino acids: CASSSGGQVGSYEQYV. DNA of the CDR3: TGTGCCAGCAGCTCGGGGGGACAGGTTGGCTCCTACGAGCAGTACGTC.